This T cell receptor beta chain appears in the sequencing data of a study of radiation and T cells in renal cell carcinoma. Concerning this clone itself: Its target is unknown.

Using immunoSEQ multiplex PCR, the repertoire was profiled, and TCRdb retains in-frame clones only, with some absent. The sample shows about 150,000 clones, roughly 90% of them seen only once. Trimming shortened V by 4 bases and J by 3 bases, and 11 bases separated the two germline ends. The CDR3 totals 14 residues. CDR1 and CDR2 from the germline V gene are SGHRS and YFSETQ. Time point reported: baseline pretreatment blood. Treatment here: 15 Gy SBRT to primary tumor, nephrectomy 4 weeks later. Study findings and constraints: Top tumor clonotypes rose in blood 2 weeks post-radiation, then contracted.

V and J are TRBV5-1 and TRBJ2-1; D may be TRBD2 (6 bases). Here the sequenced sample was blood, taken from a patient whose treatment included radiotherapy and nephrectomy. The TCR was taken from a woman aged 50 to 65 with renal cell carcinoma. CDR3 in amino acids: CASSAGTYYNEQFF. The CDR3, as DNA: TGCGCCAGCAGCGCCGGGACTTACTACAATGAGCAGTTCTTC.